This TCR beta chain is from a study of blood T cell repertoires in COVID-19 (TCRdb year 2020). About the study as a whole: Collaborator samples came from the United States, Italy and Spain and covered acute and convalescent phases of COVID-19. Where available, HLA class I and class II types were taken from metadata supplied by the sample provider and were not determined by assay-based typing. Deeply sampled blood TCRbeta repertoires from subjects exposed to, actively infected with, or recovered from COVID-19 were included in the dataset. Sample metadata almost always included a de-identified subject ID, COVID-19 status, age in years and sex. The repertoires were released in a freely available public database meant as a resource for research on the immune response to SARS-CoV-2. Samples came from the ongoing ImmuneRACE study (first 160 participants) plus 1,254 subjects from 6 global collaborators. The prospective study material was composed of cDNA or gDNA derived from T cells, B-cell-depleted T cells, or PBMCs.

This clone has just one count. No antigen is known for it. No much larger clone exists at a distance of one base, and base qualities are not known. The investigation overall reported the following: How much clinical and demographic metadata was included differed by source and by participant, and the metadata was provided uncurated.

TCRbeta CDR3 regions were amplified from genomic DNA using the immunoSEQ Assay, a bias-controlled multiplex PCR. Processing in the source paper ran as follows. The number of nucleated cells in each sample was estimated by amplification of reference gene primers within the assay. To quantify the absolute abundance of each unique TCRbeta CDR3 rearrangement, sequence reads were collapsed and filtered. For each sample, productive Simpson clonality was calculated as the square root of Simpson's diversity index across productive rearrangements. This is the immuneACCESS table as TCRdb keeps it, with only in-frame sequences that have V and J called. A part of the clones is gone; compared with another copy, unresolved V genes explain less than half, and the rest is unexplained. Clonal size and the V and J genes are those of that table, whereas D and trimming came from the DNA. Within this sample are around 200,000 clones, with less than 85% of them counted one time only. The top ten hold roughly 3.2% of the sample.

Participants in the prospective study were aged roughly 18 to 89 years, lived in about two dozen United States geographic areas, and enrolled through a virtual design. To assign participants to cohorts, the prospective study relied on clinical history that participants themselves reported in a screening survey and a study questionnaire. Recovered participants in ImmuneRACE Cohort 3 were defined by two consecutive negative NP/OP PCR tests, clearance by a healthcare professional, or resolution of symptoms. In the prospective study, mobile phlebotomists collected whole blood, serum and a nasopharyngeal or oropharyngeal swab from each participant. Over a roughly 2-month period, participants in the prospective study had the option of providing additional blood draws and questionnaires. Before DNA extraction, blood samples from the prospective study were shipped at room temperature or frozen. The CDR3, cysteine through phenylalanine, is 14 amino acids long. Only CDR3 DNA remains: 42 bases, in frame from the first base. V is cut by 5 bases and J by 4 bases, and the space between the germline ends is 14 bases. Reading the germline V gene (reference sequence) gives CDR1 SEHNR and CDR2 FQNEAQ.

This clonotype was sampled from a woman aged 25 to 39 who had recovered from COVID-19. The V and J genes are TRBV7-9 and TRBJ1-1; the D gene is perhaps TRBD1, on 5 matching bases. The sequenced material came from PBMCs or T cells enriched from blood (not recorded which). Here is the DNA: TGTGCCAGCAGCAAACGACAGTGGTCCACTGAAGCTTTCTTT. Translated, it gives CASSKRQWSTEAFF.